Listed below are T cell receptor beta chains from one sample, sequenced in a study of T cells after yellow fever vaccination. One entry per CDR3 protein, called by TCRdb with MiXCR from the 5' RACE reads. The data hold hundreds of thousands of distinct CDR3 sequences, with under 20% observed a single time. The input for sequencing was PBMCs, taken before the yellow fever booster vaccination. These receptors were obtained from a young man who received the YFV17D yellow fever vaccine. The CDR3 runs from the conserved cysteine through the conserved F or W. A D gene is named only where the DNA matches it firmly. Not all rows give a size; the values are once, few, many and, for expanded clones, a class.

clone_size | j_call | v_call | d_call | cdr3_nt | cdr3_aa
NA | TRBJ2-3 | TRBV6-5 | NA | TGTGCCAGCAGTTACACCCCGGGGATCAGAGATACGCAGTATTTT | CASSYTPGIRDTQYF
few | TRBJ1-1 | TRBV6-5 | NA | TGTGCCAGCAGTTACGATCAGGGGCGAGGGACTTTCTTT | CASSYDQGRGTFF
many | TRBJ2-3 | TRBV9 | NA | TGTGCCAGCAGCGTAAGATCTAGCACAGATACGCAGTATTTT | CASSVRSSTDTQYF
NA | TRBJ2-3 | TRBV27 | TRBD1 | TGTGCCAGCAGCTCCAACAGGGGAACAGATACGCAGTATTTT | CASSSNRGTDTQYF
few | TRBJ2-1 | TRBV6-5 | TRBD1 | TGTGCCAGCATGGGCGACAGGGAAGTATACAATGAGCAGTTCTTC | CASMGDREVYNEQFF
once | TRBJ2-7 | TRBV5-1 | TRBD1 | TGCGCCAGCAGCCGGGACCCAGGGGGAAGCAACGAGCAGTACTTC | CASSRDPGGSNEQYF
NA | TRBJ2-2 | TRBV5-1 | NA | TGCGCCAGCAGCCCCCCAGGAGCCGGGGAGCTGTTTTTT | CASSPPGAGELFF
few | TRBJ1-4 | TRBV2 | NA | TGTGCCAGCAGTGATCCCCTGTGGTTCCGAACTAATGAAAAACTGTTTTTT | CASSDPLWFRTNEKLFF
once | TRBJ1-1 | TRBV19 | NA | TGTGCCAGCAAAATCGGGAGTGAAGCTTTCTTT | CASKIGSEAFF
NA | TRBJ2-3 | TRBV12-3/TRBV12-4 | NA | TGTGCCAGCCGCTCTAGCGCGGCCGGGGATACGCAGTATTTT | CASRSSAAGDTQYF
NA | TRBJ2-7 | TRBV12-3/TRBV12-4 | TRBD1 | TGTGCCAGCAATCCGACAGGGGCGGTCTACGAGCAGTACTTC | CASNPTGAVYEQYF
NA | TRBJ2-1 | TRBV7-9 | TRBD2 | TGTGCCAGCAGCCTGGGACTAGCGGGGGGGCAGAATGAGCAGTTCTTC | CASSLGLAGGQNEQFF
NA | TRBJ1-2 | TRBV6-2/TRBV6-3 | TRBD1 | TGTGCCAGCAGCCCCGGGACAGGCGCAATTTTCTACACCTTC | CASSPGTGAIFYTF
NA | TRBJ1-2 | TRBV12-3/TRBV12-4 | NA | TGTGCCAGCAGTTTGTGGGGCAGGCCTGGCTACACCTTC | CASSLWGRPGYTF
few | TRBJ2-2 | TRBV5-5 | NA | TGTGCCAGCGTCTCTAGGGGCTCCCCTCACACCGGGGAGCTGTTTTTT | CASVSRGSPHTGELFF
few | TRBJ2-2 | TRBV11-2 | NA | TGTGCCAGCAGCTCGATTCAGGACGGAACGAACACCGGGGAGCTGTTTTTT | CASSSIQDGTNTGELFF
NA | TRBJ1-1 | TRBV6-5 | NA | TGTGCCAGCAGCCGCTTGTGGAACACTGAAGCTTTCTTT | CASSRLWNTEAFF
few | TRBJ2-1 | TRBV20-1 | NA | TGCAGTGCCTTCTCCAGGGAAGGTTCTTCCTACAATGAGCAGTTCTTC | CSAFSREGSSYNEQFF
NA | TRBJ1-1 | TRBV29-1 | NA | TGCAGCTGTCCGGGACCCACGAACACTGAAGCTTTCTTT | CSCPGPTNTEAFF
few | TRBJ1-5 | TRBV2 | NA | TGTGCCAGCAGTGTGTCAGGGTTGGGCCAGCCCCAGCATTTT | CASSVSGLGQPQHF
few | TRBJ2-3 | TRBV19 | TRBD1 | TGTGCCAGTAGCACACCGGGACAGGGGCCAGATACGCAGTATTTT | CASSTPGQGPDTQYF
few | TRBJ2-2 | TRBV20-1 | NA | TGCAGTGCTAGGGGTGTGAGGGAAAGCGGGGAGCTGTTTTTT | CSARGVRESGELFF
many | TRBJ2-2 | TRBV27 | NA | TGTGCCAGCAGTTCCCCGATCACCGGGGAGCTGTTTTTT | CASSSPITGELFF
NA | TRBJ2-7 | TRBV5-1 | NA | TGCGCCAGCAGCTTAGGGGACACCTCTCCCTTGGAGCAGTACTTC | CASSLGDTSPLEQYF
NA | TRBJ2-7 | TRBV4-2 | NA | TGTGCCAGCGGAGAGCCCGATCCGGGGGAGCAGTACTTC | CASGEPDPGEQYF
NA | TRBJ2-5 | TRBV5-1 | NA | TGCGCCAGCAGCTTAACAGGGAAAGAGACCCAGTACTTC | CASSLTGKETQYF
NA | TRBJ1-2 | TRBV20-1 | TRBD1 | TGCAGTGCTGGGGGGACAGAAAATCGCTATGGCTACACCTTC | CSAGGTENRYGYTF
NA | TRBJ1-6 | TRBV4-1 | NA | TGCGCCAGCAGCCAAGATTTGAGCTCCTATAATTCACCCCTCCACTTT | CASSQDLSSYNSPLHF
many | TRBJ2-1 | TRBV24-1 | NA | TGTGCCACCAGTGATTCCCCGAGTTTATGGACGCAGTTCTTC | CATSDSPSLWTQFF
few | TRBJ1-2 | TRBV7-2 | NA | TGTGCCAGCAGCTCCCAAACCGGGACACAACTTCTTGGCTACACCTTC | CASSSQTGTQLLGYTF
few | TRBJ1-2 | TRBV4-1 | TRBD1 | TGCGCCAGCAGCCGCCAGGGGGAGCGGGGCTACACCTTC | CASSRQGERGYTF
few | TRBJ1-1 | TRBV27 | NA | TGTGCCAGCAGTTTATCACCCTCATACAAAGCTTTCTTT | CASSLSPSYKAFF
NA | TRBJ2-3 | TRBV7-2 | TRBD1 | TGTGCCAGCAGGGAAAACAGGGGAAGCACAGATACGCAGTATTTT | CASRENRGSTDTQYF
few | TRBJ2-1 | TRBV11-2 | TRBD2 | TGTGCCAGCAGCCCGAATCTAAAGCGGGAGAGCTCCTACAATGAGCAGTTCTTC | CASSPNLKRESSYNEQFF
few | TRBJ2-1 | TRBV5-1 | NA | TGCGCCAGCAGCTTGCTACCCGTGGGGCGCTACAATGAGCAGTTCTTC | CASSLLPVGRYNEQFF
few | TRBJ2-4 | TRBV11-2 | NA | TGTGCCAGCAGCTTAGATTGGGGTTTTCCCCTAATTCAGTACTTC | CASSLDWGFPLIQYF
few | TRBJ2-1 | TRBV6-2/TRBV6-3 | TRBD2 | TGTGCCAGCTCCGGGACTATCGCCTACAATGAGCAGTTCTTC | CASSGTIAYNEQFF
few | TRBJ1-5 | TRBV7-9 | TRBD1 | TGTGCCAGCAGCCTCACAGGGGCGGCTAGGCAGCCCCAGCATTTT | CASSLTGAARQPQHF
NA | TRBJ2-2 | TRBV6-2/TRBV6-3 | NA | TGTGCCAGCAGTCAGTCGGTGATCGGGGAGCTGTTTTTT | CASSQSVIGELFF
few | TRBJ2-3 | TRBV7-3 | NA | TGTGCCAGCAGCGGGGGGTATACGCAGTATTTT | CASSGGYTQYF
few | TRBJ1-2 | TRBV7-2 | NA | TGTGCCAGCAGACCACGGGCGGGAATAGCTTCAGGCTATGGCTACACCTTC | CASRPRAGIASGYGYTF